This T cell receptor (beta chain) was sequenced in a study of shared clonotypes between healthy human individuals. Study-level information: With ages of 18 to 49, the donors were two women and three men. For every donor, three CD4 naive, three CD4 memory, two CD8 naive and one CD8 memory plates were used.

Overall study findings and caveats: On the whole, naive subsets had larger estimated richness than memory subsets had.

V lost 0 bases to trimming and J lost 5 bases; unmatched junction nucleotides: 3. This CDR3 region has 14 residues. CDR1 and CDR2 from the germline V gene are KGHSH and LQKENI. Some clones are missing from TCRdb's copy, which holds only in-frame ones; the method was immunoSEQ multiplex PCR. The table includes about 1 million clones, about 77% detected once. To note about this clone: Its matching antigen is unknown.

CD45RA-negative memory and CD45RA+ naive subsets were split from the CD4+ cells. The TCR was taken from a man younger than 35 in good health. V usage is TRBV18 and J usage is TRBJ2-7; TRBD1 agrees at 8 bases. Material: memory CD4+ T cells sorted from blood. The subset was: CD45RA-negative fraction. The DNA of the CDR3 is TGTGCCAGCTCACCACCGAAGGACAGGGACGAGCAGTACTTC. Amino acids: CASSPPKDRDEQYF.